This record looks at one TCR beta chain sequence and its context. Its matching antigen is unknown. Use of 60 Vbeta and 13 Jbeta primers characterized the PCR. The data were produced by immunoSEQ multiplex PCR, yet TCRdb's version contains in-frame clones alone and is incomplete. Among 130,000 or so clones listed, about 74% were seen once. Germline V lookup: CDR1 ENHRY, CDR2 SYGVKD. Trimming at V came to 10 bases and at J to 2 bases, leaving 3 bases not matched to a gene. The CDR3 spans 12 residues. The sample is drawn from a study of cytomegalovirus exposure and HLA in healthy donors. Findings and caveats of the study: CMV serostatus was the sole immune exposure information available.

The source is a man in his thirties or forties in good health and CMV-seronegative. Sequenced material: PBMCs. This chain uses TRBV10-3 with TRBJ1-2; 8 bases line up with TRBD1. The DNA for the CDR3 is TGTGCCACCGACAGGGGAAACTATGGCTACACCTTC. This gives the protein CATDRGNYGYTF.